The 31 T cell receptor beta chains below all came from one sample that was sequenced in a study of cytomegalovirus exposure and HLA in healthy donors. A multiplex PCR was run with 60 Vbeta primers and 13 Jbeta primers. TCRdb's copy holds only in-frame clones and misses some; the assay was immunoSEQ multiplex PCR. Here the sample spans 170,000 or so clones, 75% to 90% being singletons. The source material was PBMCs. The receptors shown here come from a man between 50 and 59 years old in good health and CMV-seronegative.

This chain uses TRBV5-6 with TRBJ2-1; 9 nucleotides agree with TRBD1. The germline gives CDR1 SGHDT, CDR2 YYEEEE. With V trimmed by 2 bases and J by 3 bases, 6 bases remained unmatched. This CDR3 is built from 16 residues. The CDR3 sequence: CASSLAGTGYYNEQFF. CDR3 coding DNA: TGTGCCAGCAGCTTAGCCGGGACAGGGTACTACAATGAGCAGTTCTTC.

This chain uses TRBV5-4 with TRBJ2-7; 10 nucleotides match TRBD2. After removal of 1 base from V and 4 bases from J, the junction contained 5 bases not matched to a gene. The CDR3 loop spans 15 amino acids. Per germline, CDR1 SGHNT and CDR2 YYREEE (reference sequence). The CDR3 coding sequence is TGTGCCAGCAGCTTGAGAACTAGCGGGGTGTACGAGCAGTACTTC. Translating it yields CASSLRTSGVYEQYF.

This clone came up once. CDR3 bases: TGTGCCTGTACGACAGGGATGCCCTACAATGAGCAGTTCTTC. This translates into CACTTGMPYNEQFF. The chain recombines TRBV30 with TRBJ2-1; 7 bases are a match to TRBD1. V lost 6 bases, J lost 2 bases, and 7 bases stayed unmatched. Germline V CDR1 and CDR2: GTSNPN, SVGIG (reference sequence). This CDR3 has 14 residues.

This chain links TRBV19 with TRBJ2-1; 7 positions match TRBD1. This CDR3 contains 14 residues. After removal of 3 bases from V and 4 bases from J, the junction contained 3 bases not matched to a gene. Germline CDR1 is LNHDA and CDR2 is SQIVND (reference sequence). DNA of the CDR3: TGTGCCAGTAGTATTGGGACAGAGTACAATGAGCAGTTCTTC. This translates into CASSIGTEYNEQFF.

The CDR3: CASSLGPGEKNYGYTF. The CDR3 coding sequence is TGTGCCAGCAGCTTGGGGCCAGGGGAAAAAAACTATGGCTACACCTTC. V usage is TRBV5-5 and J usage is TRBJ1-2; TRBD1 is a possible D gene (6 bases). Trimming took off 0 bases at V and 2 bases at J, with 14 bases between the two ends. The CDR3 totals 16 residues. Germline V gene data show CDR1 as SGHKS and CDR2 as YYEKEE (reference sequence).

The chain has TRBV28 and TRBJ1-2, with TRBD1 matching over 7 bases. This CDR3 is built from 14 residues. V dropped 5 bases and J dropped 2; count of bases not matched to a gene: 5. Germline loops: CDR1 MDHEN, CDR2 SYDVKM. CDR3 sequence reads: CASSILQGNYGYTF. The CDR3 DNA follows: TGTGCCAGCAGTATCCTACAGGGGAACTATGGCTACACCTTC.

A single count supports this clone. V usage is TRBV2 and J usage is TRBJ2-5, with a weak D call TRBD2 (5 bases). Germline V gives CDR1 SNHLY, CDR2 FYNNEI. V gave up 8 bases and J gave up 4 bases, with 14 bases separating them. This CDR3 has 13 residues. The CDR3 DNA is TGTGCCAGCGACCCGGTTGGGAGAGAGACCCAGTACTTC. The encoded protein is CASDPVGRETQYF.

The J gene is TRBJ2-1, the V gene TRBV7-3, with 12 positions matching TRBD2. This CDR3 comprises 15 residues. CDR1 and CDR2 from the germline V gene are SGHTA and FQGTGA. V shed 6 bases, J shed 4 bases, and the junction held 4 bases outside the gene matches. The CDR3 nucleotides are TGTGCCAGCAGGCTACTAGCGGGAGGATACAATGAGCAGTTCTTC. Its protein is CASRLLAGGYNEQFF.

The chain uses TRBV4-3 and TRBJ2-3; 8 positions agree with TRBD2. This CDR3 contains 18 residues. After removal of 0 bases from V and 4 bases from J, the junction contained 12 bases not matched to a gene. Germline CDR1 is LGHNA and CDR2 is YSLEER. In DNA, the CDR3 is TGCGCCAGCAGCCAAGAGCTAGCGGGCCCCCTAGGCTCAGATACGCAGTATTTT. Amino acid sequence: CASSQELAGPLGSDTQYF.

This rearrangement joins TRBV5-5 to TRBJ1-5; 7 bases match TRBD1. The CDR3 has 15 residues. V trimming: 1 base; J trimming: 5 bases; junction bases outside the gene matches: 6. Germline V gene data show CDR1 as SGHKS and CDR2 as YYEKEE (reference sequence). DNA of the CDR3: TGTGCCAGCAGCTTGTACGGACAGGCGGATCAGCCCCAGCATTTT. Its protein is CASSLYGQADQPQHF.

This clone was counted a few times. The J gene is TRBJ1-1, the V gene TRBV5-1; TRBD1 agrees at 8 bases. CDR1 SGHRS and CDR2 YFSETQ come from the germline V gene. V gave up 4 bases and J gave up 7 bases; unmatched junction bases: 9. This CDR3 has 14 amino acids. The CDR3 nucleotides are TGCGCCAGCAGCGGCAAATCAACAGGGGGTGAAGCTTTCTTT. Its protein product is CASSGKSTGGEAFF.

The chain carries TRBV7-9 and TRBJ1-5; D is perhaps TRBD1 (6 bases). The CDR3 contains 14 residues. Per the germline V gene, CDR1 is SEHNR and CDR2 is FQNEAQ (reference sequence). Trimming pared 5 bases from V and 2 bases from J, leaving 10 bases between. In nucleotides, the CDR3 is TGTGCCAGCAGCCGGACAGTTGGCAATCAGCCCCAGCATTTT. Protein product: CASSRTVGNQPQHF.

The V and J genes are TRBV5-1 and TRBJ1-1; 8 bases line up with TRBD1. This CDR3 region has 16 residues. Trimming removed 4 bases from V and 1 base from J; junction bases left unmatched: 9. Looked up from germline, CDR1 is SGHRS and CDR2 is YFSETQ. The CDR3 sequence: CASSPRQGNRNTEAFF. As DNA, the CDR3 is TGCGCCAGCAGCCCTAGACAGGGGAATAGGAACACTGAAGCTTTCTTT.

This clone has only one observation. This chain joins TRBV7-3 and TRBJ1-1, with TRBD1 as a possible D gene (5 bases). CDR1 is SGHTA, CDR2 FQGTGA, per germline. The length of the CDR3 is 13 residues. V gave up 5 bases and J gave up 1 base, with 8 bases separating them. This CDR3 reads CASSIQENTEAFF. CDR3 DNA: TGTGCCAGCAGCATACAGGAGAACACTGAAGCTTTCTTT.

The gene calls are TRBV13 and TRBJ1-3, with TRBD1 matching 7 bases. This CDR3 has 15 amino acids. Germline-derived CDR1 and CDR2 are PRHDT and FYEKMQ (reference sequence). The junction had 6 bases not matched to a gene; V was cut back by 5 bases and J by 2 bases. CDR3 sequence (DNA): TGTGCCAGCAGCATCGACAGGGCCCCTGGAAACACCATATATTTT. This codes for CASSIDRAPGNTIYF.

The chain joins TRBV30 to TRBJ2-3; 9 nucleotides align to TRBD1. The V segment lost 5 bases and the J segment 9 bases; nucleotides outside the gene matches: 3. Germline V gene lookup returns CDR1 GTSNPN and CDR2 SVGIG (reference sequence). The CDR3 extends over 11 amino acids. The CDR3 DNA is TGTGCCTGGGCGACAGGGGGGACGCAGTATTTT. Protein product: CAWATGGTQYF.

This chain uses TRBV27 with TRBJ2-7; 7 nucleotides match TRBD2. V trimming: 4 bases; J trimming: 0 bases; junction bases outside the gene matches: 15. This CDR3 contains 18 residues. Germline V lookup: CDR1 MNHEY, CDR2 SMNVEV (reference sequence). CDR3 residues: CASSSPGLGGGSSYEQYF. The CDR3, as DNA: TGTGCCAGCAGTTCCCCGGGTCTGGGGGGAGGGAGCTCCTACGAGCAGTACTTC.

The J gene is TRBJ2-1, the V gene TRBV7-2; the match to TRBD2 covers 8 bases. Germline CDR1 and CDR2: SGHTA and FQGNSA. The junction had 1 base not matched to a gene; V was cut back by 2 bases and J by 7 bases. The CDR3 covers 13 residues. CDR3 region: CASSLQRGNEQFF. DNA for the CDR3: TGTGCCAGCAGCTTACAGCGGGGGAATGAGCAGTTCTTC.

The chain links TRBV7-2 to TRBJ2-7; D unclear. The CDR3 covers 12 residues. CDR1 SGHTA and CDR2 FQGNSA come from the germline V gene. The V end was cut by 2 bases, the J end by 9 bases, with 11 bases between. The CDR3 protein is CASSLTSFGQYF. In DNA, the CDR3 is TGTGCCAGCAGCTTAACATCTTTTGGGCAGTACTTC.

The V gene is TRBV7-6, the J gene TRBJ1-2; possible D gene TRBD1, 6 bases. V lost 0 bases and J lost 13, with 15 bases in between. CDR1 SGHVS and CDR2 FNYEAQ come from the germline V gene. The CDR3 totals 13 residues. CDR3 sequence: CASSLAGQPRPTF. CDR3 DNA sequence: TGTGCCAGCAGCTTAGCCGGACAGCCTCGGCCCACCTTC.

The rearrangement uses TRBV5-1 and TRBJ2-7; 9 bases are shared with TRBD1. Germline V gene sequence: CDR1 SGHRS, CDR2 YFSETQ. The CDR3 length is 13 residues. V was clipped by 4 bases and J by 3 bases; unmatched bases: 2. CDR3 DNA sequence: TGCGCCAGCAGCCGGGGACAGGGCTACGAGCAGTACTTC. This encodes CASSRGQGYEQYF.

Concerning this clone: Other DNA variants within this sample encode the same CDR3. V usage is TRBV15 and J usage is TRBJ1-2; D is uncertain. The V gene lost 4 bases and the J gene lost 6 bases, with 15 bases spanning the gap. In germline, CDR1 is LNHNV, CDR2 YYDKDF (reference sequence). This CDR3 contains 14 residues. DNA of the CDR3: TGTGCCACCAGCACGGGGTGGGAATTTGATGGCTACACCTTC. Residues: CATSTGWEFDGYTF.

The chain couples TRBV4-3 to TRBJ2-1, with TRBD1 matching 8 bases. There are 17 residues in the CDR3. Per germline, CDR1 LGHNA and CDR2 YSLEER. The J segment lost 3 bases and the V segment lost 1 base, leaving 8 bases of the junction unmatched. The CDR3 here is CASSQVPRGQVYNEQFF. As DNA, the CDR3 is TGCGCCAGCAGCCAAGTACCTAGGGGACAGGTCTACAATGAGCAGTTCTTC.

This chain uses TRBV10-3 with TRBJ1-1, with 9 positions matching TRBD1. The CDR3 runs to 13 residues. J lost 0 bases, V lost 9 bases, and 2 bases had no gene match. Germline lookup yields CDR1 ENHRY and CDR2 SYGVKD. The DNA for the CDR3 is TGTGCCATTTACAGGGGGCTGAACACTGAAGCTTTCTTT. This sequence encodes CAIYRGLNTEAFF.

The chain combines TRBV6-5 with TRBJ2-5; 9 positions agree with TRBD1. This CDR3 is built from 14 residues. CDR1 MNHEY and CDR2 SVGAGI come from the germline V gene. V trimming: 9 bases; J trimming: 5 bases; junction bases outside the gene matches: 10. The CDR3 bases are TGTGCCAGTCTCTCACAGGGGGCGAGGGAGACCCAGTACTTC. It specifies CASLSQGARETQYF.

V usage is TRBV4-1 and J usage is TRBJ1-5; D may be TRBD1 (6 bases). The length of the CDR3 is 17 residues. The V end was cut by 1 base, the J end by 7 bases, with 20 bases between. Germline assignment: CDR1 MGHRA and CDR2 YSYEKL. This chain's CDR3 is CASSQGVQGGFGQPQHF. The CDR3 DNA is TGCGCCAGCAGCCAAGGTGTACAGGGCGGATTCGGACAGCCCCAGCATTTT.

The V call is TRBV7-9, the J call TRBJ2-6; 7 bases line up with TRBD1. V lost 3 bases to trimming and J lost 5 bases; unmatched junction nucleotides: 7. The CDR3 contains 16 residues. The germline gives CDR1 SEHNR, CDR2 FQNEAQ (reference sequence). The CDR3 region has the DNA TGTGCCAGCAGCTTGCGGACAGGAGTCTGGGCCAACGTCCTGACTTTC. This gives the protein CASSLRTGVWANVLTF.

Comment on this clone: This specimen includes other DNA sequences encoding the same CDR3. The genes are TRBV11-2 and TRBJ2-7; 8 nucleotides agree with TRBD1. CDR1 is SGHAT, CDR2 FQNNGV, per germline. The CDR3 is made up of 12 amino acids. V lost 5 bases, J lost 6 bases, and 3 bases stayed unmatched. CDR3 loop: CASSLDRGEQYF. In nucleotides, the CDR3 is TGTGCCAGCAGCCTTGACAGGGGCGAGCAGTACTTC. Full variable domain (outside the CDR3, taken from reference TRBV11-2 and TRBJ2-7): EAGVAQSPRYKIIEKRQSVAFWCNPISGHATLYWYQQILGQGPKLLIQFQNNGVVDDSQLPKDRFSAERLKGVDSTLKIQPAKLEDSAVYLCASSLDRGEQYFGPGTRLTVT.

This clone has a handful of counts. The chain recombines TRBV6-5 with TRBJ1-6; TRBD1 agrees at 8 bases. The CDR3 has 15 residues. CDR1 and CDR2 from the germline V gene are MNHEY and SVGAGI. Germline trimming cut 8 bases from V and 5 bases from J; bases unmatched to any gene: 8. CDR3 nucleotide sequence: TGTGCCAGCCGAACGGAGGACAGGGATAATTCACCCCTCCACTTT. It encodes CASRTEDRDNSPLHF.

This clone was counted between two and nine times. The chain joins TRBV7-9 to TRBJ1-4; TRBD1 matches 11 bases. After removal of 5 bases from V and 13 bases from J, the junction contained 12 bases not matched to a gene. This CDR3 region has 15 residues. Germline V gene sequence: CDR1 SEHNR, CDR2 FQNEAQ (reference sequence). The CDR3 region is CASSGDRGNTERLFF. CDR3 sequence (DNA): TGTGCCAGCAGCGGGGACAGGGGGAACACCGAACGACTGTTTTTT.

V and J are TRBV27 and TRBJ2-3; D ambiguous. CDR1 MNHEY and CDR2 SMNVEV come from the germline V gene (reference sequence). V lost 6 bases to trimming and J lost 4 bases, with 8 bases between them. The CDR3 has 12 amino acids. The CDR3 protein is CASRAPPDTQYF. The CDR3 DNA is TGTGCCAGCAGGGCCCCCCCAGATACGCAGTATTTT.